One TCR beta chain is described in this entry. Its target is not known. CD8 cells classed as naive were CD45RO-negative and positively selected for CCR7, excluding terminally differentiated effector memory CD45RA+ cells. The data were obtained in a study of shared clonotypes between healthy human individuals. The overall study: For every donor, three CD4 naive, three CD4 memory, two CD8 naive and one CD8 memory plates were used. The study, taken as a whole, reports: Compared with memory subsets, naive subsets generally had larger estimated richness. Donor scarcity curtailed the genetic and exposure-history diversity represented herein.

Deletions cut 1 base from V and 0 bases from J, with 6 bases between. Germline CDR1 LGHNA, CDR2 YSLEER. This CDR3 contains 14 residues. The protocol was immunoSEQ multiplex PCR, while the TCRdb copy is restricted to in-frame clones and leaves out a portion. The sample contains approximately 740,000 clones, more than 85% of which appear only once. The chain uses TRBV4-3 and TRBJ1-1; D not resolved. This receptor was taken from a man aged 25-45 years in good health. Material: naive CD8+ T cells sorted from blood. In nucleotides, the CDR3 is TGCGCCAGCAGCCAAGTTCAACTGAACACTGAAGCTTTCTTT. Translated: CASSQVQLNTEAFF.